This is a list of T cell receptor beta chains from one sample in a study of response to subunit inactivated influenza vaccine. One entry per CDR3 protein, called by TCRdb with MiXCR from the RT-PCR reads. This sample yields around 650,000 distinct CDR3 sequences, of which 15% to 19% are seen a single time; approximately 10% belongs to the top ten. The sample was PBMCs from blood, taken 11 to 12 days after vaccination. All receptors come from a man aged 45-60 years who received an inactivated influenza vaccine. The CDR3 runs from the conserved cysteine through the conserved F or W. Each record gives: J gene, V gene, CDR3 protein.

TRBJ1-3 | TRBV12-3/TRBV12-4 | CASSSARGTGNTIYF
TRBJ2-7 | TRBV29-1 | CSADRGGRGSYEQYF
TRBJ1-2 | TRBV7-9 | CASSFPDITLKDYGYTF
TRBJ1-2 | TRBV12-3/TRBV12-4 | CASSSTGYGYTF
TRBJ2-5 | TRBV12-3/TRBV12-4 | CASSFMGETQYF
TRBJ2-3 | TRBV12-3/TRBV12-4 | CASSFGPDTQYF
TRBJ2-4 | TRBV7-9 | CASSTWTGDDKNIQYF
TRBJ2-6 | TRBV10-3 | CAISDNYGANVLTF
TRBJ2-3 | TRBV12-3/TRBV12-4 | CASSLAQDQGF
TRBJ2-5 | TRBV4-1 | CASSPSGLAGDLYQETQYF
TRBJ2-1 | TRBV12-3/TRBV12-4 | CASSSETVYNEQFF
TRBJ2-7 | TRBV27 | CATGVDSYEQYF
TRBJ2-1 | TRBV28 | CASSLASNEQFF
TRBJ2-3 | TRBV12-3/TRBV12-4 | CASSPGRTGATDTQYF
TRBJ1-1 | TRBV7-9 | CASSTTMTEAFF
TRBJ2-1 | TRBV4-3 | CASSQDLLAGRNEQFF
TRBJ1-6 | TRBV6-2/TRBV6-3 | CASRGQPIANSPLHF
TRBJ2-7 | TRBV7-9 | CASSKTGTGLSYEQYF
TRBJ2-7 | TRBV20-1 | CSASGDLGIYEQYF
TRBJ2-3 | TRBV20-1 | CSATPRIPTDTQYF
TRBJ2-5 | TRBV7-9 | CASSSRTGQETQYF
TRBJ2-3 | TRBV15 | CATSKTSGGSPSTDTQYF
TRBJ2-2 | TRBV5-1 | CASSSGAGTNTGELFF
TRBJ2-3 | TRBV7-2 | CASSLAPGQTDTQYF
TRBJ1-3 | TRBV7-9 | CASSVPGSGNTIYF